A selection of T cell receptor beta chains follows, all from one sample in a study of identical twins. TCRdb re-called the 5' RACE reads with MiXCR, one entry per CDR3 protein. The sample records over 600,000 distinct CDR3 sequences, 21% being singletons. The data also belong to a second study, concerning T cells expressing NK-cell markers.

Sequenced material: PBMCs. The receptors originated from a woman aged 18-30 years in good health. CDR3s include the opening cysteine and the closing phenylalanine or tryptophan. D genes are given only for firm matches. Rows may omit the clone size; those that give it use once, few, many or a size class.

D gene: TRBD2; J gene: TRBJ2-2; V gene: TRBV4-3; clone size: .; CDR3 protein: CASSQLIAGASKGELFF; CDR3 DNA: TGCGCCAGCAGCCAACTTATAGCGGGAGCCTCAAAAGGGGAGCTGTTTTTT
D gene: .; J gene: TRBJ1-1; V gene: TRBV6-5; clone size: .; CDR3 protein: CASSYGPVGVNTEAFF; CDR3 DNA: TGTGCCAGCAGTTATGGGCCCGTTGGGGTAAACACTGAAGCTTTCTTT
D gene: .; J gene: TRBJ2-7; V gene: TRBV12-3/TRBV12-4; clone size: many; CDR3 protein: CASSMGSEQYF; CDR3 DNA: TGTGCCAGCAGCATGGGGAGCGAGCAGTACTTC
D gene: .; J gene: TRBJ2-5; V gene: TRBV6-1; clone size: .; CDR3 protein: CASSRNYQETQYF; CDR3 DNA: TGTGCCAGCAGCCGCAATTACCAAGAGACCCAGTACTTC
D gene: .; J gene: TRBJ2-1; V gene: TRBV6-5; clone size: .; CDR3 protein: CASSYSSGAYNEQFF; CDR3 DNA: TGTGCCAGCAGTTACTCGTCAGGCGCCTACAATGAGCAGTTCTTC
D gene: .; J gene: TRBJ2-3; V gene: TRBV5-1; clone size: .; CDR3 protein: CASKEGTDTQYF; CDR3 DNA: TGCGCCAGCAAAGAAGGGACAGATACGCAGTATTTT
D gene: .; J gene: TRBJ2-3; V gene: TRBV7-2; clone size: few; CDR3 protein: CASTPLGDTQYF; CDR3 DNA: TGTGCCAGCACCCCCCTCGGGGATACGCAGTATTTT
D gene: TRBD2; J gene: TRBJ2-3; V gene: TRBV5-8; clone size: few; CDR3 protein: CASSSPGGGLDTQYF; CDR3 DNA: TGTGCCAGCAGCTCCCCGGGGGGGGGCCTGGATACGCAGTATTTT
D gene: .; J gene: TRBJ1-1; V gene: TRBV7-2; clone size: few; CDR3 protein: CASSPVGRTEAFF; CDR3 DNA: TGTGCCAGCAGCCCGGTGGGCAGGACTGAAGCTTTCTTT
D gene: TRBD1; J gene: TRBJ2-1; V gene: TRBV9; clone size: .; CDR3 protein: CASSVDRVHEQFF; CDR3 DNA: TGTGCCAGCAGCGTTGACAGGGTACATGAGCAGTTCTTC
D gene: .; J gene: TRBJ2-7; V gene: TRBV20-1; clone size: few; CDR3 protein: CSARGTAGLEQYF; CDR3 DNA: TGCAGTGCTAGAGGGACGGCCGGTTTGGAGCAGTACTTC
D gene: .; J gene: TRBJ2-5; V gene: TRBV6-5; clone size: .; CDR3 protein: CASSYSKSSAETQYF; CDR3 DNA: TGTGCCAGCAGTTACTCCAAGTCTAGCGCAGAGACCCAGTACTTC
D gene: TRBD2; J gene: TRBJ2-2; V gene: TRBV28; clone size: few; CDR3 protein: CAGCPAGLTGELFF; CDR3 DNA: TGTGCCGGCTGCCCAGCGGGGCTCACCGGGGAGCTGTTTTTT
D gene: .; J gene: TRBJ2-5; V gene: TRBV20-1; clone size: .; CDR3 protein: CSAREFLEETQYF; CDR3 DNA: TGCAGTGCTAGAGAGTTCTTAGAAGAGACCCAGTACTTC
D gene: .; J gene: TRBJ1-5; V gene: TRBV12-3/TRBV12-4; clone size: .; CDR3 protein: CASRGRAQQPQHF; CDR3 DNA: TGTGCCAGCAGGGGCAGGGCTCAGCAGCCCCAGCATTTT
D gene: .; J gene: TRBJ1-5; V gene: TRBV12-3/TRBV12-4; clone size: many; CDR3 protein: CASTPRPSNQPQHF; CDR3 DNA: TGTGCCAGCACCCCGCGTCCTAGCAATCAGCCCCAGCATTTT
D gene: TRBD2; J gene: TRBJ2-1; V gene: TRBV19; clone size: .; CDR3 protein: CASNLLAGVPNEQFF; CDR3 DNA: TGTGCCAGTAACCTTCTAGCGGGAGTTCCCAATGAGCAGTTCTTC
D gene: .; J gene: TRBJ2-7; V gene: TRBV4-3; clone size: once; CDR3 protein: CASSPISGCNYEQYF; CDR3 DNA: TGCGCCAGCAGCCCTATCAGCGGCTGTAACTACGAGCAGTACTTC
D gene: .; J gene: TRBJ2-1; V gene: TRBV7-9; clone size: few; CDR3 protein: CASSRKVDEQFF; CDR3 DNA: TGTGCCAGCAGTCGAAAAGTGGATGAGCAGTTCTTC
D gene: TRBD2; J gene: TRBJ2-1; V gene: TRBV20-1; clone size: .; CDR3 protein: CSAPRPGLGEQFF; CDR3 DNA: TGCAGTGCTCCTCGGCCCGGACTAGGGGAGCAGTTCTTC
D gene: .; J gene: TRBJ2-5; V gene: TRBV4-3; clone size: once; CDR3 protein: CASSQRHPQETQYF; CDR3 DNA: TGCGCCAGCAGCCAAAGACACCCGCAAGAGACCCAGTACTTC
D gene: .; J gene: TRBJ2-3; V gene: TRBV12-3/TRBV12-4; clone size: .; CDR3 protein: CASSPSVIGTDTQYF; CDR3 DNA: TGTGCCAGCAGCCCTTCGGTGATAGGCACAGATACGCAGTATTTT
D gene: .; J gene: TRBJ2-7; V gene: TRBV27; clone size: few; CDR3 protein: CASSFHQGEGEQYF; CDR3 DNA: TGTGCCAGCAGTTTTCACCAGGGTGAGGGCGAGCAGTACTTC
D gene: .; J gene: TRBJ2-1; V gene: TRBV7-8; clone size: .; CDR3 protein: CASSLWTGNEQFF; CDR3 DNA: TGTGCCAGCAGCCTCTGGACTGGAAATGAGCAGTTCTTC
D gene: .; J gene: TRBJ2-2; V gene: TRBV6-2/TRBV6-3; clone size: .; CDR3 protein: CASTGILAGELFF; CDR3 DNA: TGTGCCAGCACAGGGATTCTCGCCGGGGAGCTGTTTTTT
D gene: .; J gene: TRBJ2-7; V gene: TRBV7-9; clone size: few; CDR3 protein: CASRQTELLEQYF; CDR3 DNA: TGTGCCAGCAGGCAAACGGAGCTCCTCGAGCAGTACTTC